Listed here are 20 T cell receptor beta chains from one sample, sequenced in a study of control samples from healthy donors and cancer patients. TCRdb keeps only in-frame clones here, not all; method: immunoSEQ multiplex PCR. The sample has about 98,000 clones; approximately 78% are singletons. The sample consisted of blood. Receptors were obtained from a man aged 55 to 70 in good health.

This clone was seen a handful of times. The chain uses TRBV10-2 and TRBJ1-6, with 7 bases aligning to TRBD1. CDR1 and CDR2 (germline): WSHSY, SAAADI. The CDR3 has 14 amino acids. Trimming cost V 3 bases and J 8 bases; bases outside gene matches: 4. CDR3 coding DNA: TGCGCCAGCAGTGAACAGGGGAGTTATTCACCCCTCCACTTT. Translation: CASSEQGSYSPLHF.

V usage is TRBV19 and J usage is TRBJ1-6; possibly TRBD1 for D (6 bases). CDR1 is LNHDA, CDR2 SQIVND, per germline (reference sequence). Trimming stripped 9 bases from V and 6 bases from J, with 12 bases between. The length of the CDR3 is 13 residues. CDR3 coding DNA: TGTGCCAGCGGGGAGGGGGTTAATTCACCCCTCCACTTT. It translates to CASGEGVNSPLHF.

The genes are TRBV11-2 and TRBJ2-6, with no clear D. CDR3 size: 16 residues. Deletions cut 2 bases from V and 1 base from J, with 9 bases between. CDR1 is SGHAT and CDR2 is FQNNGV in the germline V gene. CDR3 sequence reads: CASSLLGPSGANVLTF. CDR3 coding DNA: TGTGCCAGCAGCTTACTTGGTCCATCTGGGGCCAACGTCCTGACTTTC.

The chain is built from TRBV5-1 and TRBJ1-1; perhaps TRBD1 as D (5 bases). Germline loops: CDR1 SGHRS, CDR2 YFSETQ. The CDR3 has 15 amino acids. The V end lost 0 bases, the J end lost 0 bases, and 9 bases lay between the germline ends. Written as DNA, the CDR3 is TGCGCCAGCAGCTTGGGGGCGGGGGTGAACACTGAAGCTTTCTTT. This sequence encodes CASSLGAGVNTEAFF.

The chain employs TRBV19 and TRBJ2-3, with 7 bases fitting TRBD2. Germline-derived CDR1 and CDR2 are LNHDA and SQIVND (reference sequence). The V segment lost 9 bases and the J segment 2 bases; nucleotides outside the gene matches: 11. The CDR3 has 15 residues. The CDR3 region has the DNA TGTGCCAGCCGGACGGGGGGATGGAACACAGATACGCAGTATTTT. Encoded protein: CASRTGGWNTDTQYF.

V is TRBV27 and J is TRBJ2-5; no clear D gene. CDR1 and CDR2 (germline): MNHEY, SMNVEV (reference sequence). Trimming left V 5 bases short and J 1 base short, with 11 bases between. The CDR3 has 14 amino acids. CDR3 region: CASSQSPAQETQYF. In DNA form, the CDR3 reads TGTGCCAGCAGTCAATCCCCGGCCCAAGAGACCCAGTACTTC.

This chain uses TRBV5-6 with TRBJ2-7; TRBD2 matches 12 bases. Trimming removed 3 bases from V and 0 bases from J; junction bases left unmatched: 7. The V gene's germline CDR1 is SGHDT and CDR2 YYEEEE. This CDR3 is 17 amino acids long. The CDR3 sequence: CASSWGTSGQSSYEQYF. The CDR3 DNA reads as TGTGCCAGCAGCTGGGGGACTAGCGGGCAGAGCTCCTACGAGCAGTACTTC.

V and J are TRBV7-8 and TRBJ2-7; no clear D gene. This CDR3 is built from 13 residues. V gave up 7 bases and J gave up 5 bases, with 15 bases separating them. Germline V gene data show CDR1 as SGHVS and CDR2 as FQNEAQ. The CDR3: CASTQGGGNEQYF. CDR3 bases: TGTGCCAGCACCCAAGGTGGCGGAAACGAGCAGTACTTC.

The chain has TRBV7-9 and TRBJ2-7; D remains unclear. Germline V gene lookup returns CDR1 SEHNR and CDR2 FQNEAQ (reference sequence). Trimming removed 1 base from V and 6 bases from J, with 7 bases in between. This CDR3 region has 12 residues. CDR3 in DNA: TGTGCCAGCAGCTTAGAACTCTTCGAGCAGTACTTC. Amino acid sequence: CASSLELFEQYF. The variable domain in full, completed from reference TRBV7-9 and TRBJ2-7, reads DTGVSQNPRHKITKRGQNVTFRCDPISEHNRLYWYRQTLGQGPEFLTYFQNEAQLEKSRLLSDRFSAERPKGSFSTLEIQRTEQGDSAMYLCASSLELFEQYFGPGTRLTVT.

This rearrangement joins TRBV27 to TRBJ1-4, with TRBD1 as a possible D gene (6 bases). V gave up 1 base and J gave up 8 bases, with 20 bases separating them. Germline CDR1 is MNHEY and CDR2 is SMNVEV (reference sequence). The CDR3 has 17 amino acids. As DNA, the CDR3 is TGTGCCAGCAGTTTATGGGCGTCCGGGGGCCCTCAGGAAAAACTGTTTTTT. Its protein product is CASSLWASGGPQEKLFF.

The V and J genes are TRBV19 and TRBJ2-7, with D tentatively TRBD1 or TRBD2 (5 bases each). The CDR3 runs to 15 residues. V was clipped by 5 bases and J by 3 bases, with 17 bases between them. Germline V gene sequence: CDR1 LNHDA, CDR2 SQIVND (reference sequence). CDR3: CASSRTGSEVYEQYF. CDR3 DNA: TGTGCCAGTAGTCGTACAGGATCGGAGGTCTACGAGCAGTACTTC. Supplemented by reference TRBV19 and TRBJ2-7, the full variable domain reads DGGITQSPKYLFRKEGQNVTLSCEQNLNHDAMYWYRQDPGQGLRLIYYSQIVNDFQKGDIAEGYSVSREKKESFPLTVTSAQKNPTAFYLCASSRTGSEVYEQYFGPGTRLTVT.

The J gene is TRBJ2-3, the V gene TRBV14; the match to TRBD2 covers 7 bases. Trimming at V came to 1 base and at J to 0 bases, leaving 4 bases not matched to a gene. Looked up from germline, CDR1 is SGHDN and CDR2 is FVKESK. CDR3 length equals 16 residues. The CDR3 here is CASSQGWRGSTDTQYF. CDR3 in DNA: TGTGCCAGCAGCCAAGGGTGGCGGGGGAGCACAGATACGCAGTATTTT.

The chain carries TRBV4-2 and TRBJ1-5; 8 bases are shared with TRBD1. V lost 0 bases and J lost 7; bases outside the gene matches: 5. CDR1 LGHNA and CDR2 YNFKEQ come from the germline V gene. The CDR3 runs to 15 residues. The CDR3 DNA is TGTGCCAGCAGCCAAGAGGACAGGGCGTTACAGCCCCAGCATTTT. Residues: CASSQEDRALQPQHF.

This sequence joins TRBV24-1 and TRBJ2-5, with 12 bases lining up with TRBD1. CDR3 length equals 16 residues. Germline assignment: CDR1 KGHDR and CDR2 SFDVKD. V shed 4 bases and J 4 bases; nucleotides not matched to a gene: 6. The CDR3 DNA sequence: TGTGCCACCAGTGACACCGGGACAGGGGGCCGAGAGACCCAGTACTTC. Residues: CATSDTGTGGRETQYF.

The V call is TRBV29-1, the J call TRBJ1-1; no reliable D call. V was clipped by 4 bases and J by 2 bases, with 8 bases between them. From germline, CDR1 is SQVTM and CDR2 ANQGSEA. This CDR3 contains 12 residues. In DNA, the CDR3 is TGCAGCGTTGGGTGGGATAACACTGAAGCTTTCTTT. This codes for CSVGWDNTEAFF.

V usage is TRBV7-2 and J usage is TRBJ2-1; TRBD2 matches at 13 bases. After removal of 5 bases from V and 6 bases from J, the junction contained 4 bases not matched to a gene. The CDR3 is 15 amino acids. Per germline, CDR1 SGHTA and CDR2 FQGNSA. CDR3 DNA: TGTGCCAGCAGCGTAGGACTAGCGGGAGTCAATGAGCAGTTCTTC. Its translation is CASSVGLAGVNEQFF.

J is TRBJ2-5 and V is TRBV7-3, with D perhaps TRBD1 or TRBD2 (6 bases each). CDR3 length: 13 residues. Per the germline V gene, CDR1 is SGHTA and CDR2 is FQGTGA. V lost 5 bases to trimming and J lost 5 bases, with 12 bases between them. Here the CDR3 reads CASSHRGRETQYF. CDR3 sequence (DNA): TGTGCCAGCAGCCATCGGGGGCGGGAGACCCAGTACTTC.

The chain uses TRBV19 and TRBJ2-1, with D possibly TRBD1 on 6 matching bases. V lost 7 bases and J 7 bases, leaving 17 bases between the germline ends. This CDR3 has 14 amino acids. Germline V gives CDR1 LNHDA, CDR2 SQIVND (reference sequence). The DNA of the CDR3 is TGTGCCAGTATTGCCAGGGGAGAAAAGAATGAGCAGTTCTTC. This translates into CASIARGEKNEQFF. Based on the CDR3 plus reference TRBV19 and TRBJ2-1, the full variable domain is DGGITQSPKYLFRKEGQNVTLSCEQNLNHDAMYWYRQDPGQGLRLIYYSQIVNDFQKGDIAEGYSVSREKKESFPLTVTSAQKNPTAFYLCASIARGEKNEQFFGPGTRLTVL.

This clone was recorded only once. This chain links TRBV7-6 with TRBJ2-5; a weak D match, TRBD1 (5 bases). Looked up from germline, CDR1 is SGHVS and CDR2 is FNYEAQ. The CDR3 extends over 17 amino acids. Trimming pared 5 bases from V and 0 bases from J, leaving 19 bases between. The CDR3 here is CASSPRGLTRYQETQYF. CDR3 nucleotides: TGTGCCAGCAGCCCTAGGGGTCTAACTCGTTACCAAGAGACCCAGTACTTC.

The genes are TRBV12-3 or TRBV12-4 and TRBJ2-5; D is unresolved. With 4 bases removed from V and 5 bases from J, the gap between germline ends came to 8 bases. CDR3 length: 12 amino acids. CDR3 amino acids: CASSSAEETQYF. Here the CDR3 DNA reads TGTGCCAGCAGTTCGGCCGAGGAGACCCAGTACTTC.